This is a list of T cell receptor beta chains from one sample in a study of shared clonotypes between healthy human individuals. TCRdb's copy holds only in-frame clones and misses some; the assay was immunoSEQ multiplex PCR. The repertoire holds about 980,000 clones, with approximately 80% as singletons. Specimen: memory CD4+ T cells sorted from blood. The receptors originated from a man in his late teens or twenties in good health. Both conserved end residues are part of each CDR3. D genes are given only for firm matches. Clone size is stated in some rows and not others, as once, few, many or a class when expanded.

>TRBJ2-3|once|.|11|TRBV19
TGTGCCAGTAGTTCCCGAGATACGCAGTATTTT
CASSSRDTQYF
>TRBJ2-1|.|.|13|TRBV10-2
TGCGCCAGTACGGCGACTAGATCCACTGAGCAGTTCTTC
CASTATRSTEQFF
>TRBJ2-7|.|.|17|TRBV6-4
TGTGCCAGCAGTGACTCGAGAGGGGGGGTTCTCGCCTACGAGCAGTACTTC
CASSDSRGGVLAYEQYF
>TRBJ2-6|.|.|14|TRBV6-5
TGTGCCAGCAGTTATCGGACTGGGGCCAACGTCCTGACTTTC
CASSYRTGANVLTF
>TRBJ1-3|.|.|16|TRBV7-2
TGTGCCAGCAGTCAAGCGGCGGGTCTCTCTGGAAACACCATATATTTT
CASSQAAGLSGNTIYF
>TRBJ2-2|.|TRBD1|17|TRBV11-1
TGTGCCAGCAGCCGACAGGGGGTAGAGGGAAACACCGGGGAGCTGTTTTTT
CASSRQGVEGNTGELFF
>TRBJ1-1|.|.|16|TRBV21-1
TGTGCCAGCAGCCCCCGCGGCGGGACAGGTCCTACTGAAGCTTTCTTT
CASSPRGGTGPTEAFF
>TRBJ2-5|.|.|12|TRBV19
TGTGCCAGTGGGAGAGTTCAAGAGACCCAGTACTTC
CASGRVQETQYF
>TRBJ2-5|few|TRBD1|18|TRBV5-1
TGCGCCAGCAGCTTGGCTGGGCAGGGGGCGCGTATAACAGAGACCCAGTACTTC
CASSLAGQGARITETQYF
>TRBJ1-6|.|.|17|TRBV30
TGTGCCTGGAGTGTAACCCGAGTCGGCAGGGTGGATTCACCCCTCCACTTT
CAWSVTRVGRVDSPLHF
>TRBJ2-3|few|.|14|TRBV2
TGTGCCAGCAGCCCCAACGGGCACACAGATACGCAGTATTTT
CASSPNGHTDTQYF
>TRBJ2-1|.|TRBD1|16|TRBV9
TGTGCCAGCAGCGGAAGACAGGGTGTGTGGGACAATGAGCAGTTCTTC
CASSGRQGVWDNEQFF
>TRBJ2-1|.|.|11|TRBV6-1
TGTGCCAGCAGTGAAGTCGAAATCTGGTTCTTC
CASSEVEIWFF
>TRBJ2-6|once|TRBD1|17|TRBV5-4
TGTGCCACACGCAGAGGGGGCCAAAGCTCTGGGGCCAACGTCCTGACTTTC
CATRRGGQSSGANVLTF
>TRBJ1-4|.|TRBD1|16|TRBV5-1
TGCGCCAGCAGCTTGACCCAGGGGGCTTCGAATGAAAAACTGTTTTTT
CASSLTQGASNEKLFF
>TRBJ2-5|few|.|13|TRBV30
TGTGCCTGGAGTGTATTTACCGGGGAGACCCAGTACTTC
CAWSVFTGETQYF
>TRBJ1-4|.|.|14|TRBV9
TGTGCCAGCAGCGTAGATCCAACTAATGAAAAACTGTTTTTT
CASSVDPTNEKLFF
>TRBJ2-1|.|.|13|TRBV11-3
TGTGCCAGCAGCTTAAACCAGGCCGGTGAGCAGTTCTTC
CASSLNQAGEQFF
>TRBJ2-7|.|.|15|TRBV6-1
TGTGCCAGCACCCGAGCCCGGGAATCCTCCTACGAGCAGTACTTC
CASTRARESSYEQYF
>TRBJ2-1|few|TRBD2|16|TRBV6-4
TGTGCCAGCAGTTTCGGGACTAGCGGGGCCTACAATGAGCAGTTCTTC
CASSFGTSGAYNEQFF
>TRBJ2-3|.|TRBD2|15|TRBV9
TGTGCCAGCAGCGTAGCACTAGCGGGAGGTGATACGCAGTATTTT
CASSVALAGGDTQYF
>TRBJ2-3|.|TRBD1|16|TRBV7-2
TGTGCCAGCAGCCTTCAGGGGGCGAGGGGGACAGATACGCAGTATTTT
CASSLQGARGTDTQYF
>TRBJ1-2|.|TRBD1|18|TRBV11-1
TGTGCCAGCAGCTTGGCGGGGTTGAACCCACAGGGGGAAAATGGCTACACCTTC
CASSLAGLNPQGENGYTF
>TRBJ2-1|.|.|15|TRBV6-5
TGTGCCAGCAGTTACCTTCGCGGAGGCCCCGGTGAGCAGTTCTTC
CASSYLRGGPGEQFF
>TRBJ2-2|.|TRBD1|14|TRBV27
TGTGCCACGGCGGACAGGGGTGGGACCGGGGAGCTGTTTTTT
CATADRGGTGELFF
>TRBJ2-3|.|TRBD2|20|TRBV4-1
TGCGCCAGCAGCCACACAAGGGGACTAGCGGGATTGGGGACCACAGATACGCAGTATTTT
CASSHTRGLAGLGTTDTQYF
>TRBJ2-7|once|.|14|TRBV2
TGTGCCAGCAGTGAAATGCCAGGCCAGGGCGAGCAGTACTTC
CASSEMPGQGEQYF
>TRBJ2-7|.|TRBD2|13|TRBV2
TGTGCCAGTACGACTAGCGGTACCTACGAGCAGTACTTC
CASTTSGTYEQYF
>TRBJ2-2|.|.|14|TRBV5-1
TGCGCCAGCAGCTTGGTGGCGTCCCCCGGGGAGCTGTTTTTT
CASSLVASPGELFF
>TRBJ2-3|.|.|14|TRBV11-2
TGTGCCAGCAGCTTCGCTAGCGCCACAGATACGCAGTATTTT
CASSFASATDTQYF
>TRBJ2-2|once|.|14|TRBV2
TGTGCCAGCATGGCGGACATGAACACCGGGGAGCTGTTTTTT
CASMADMNTGELFF
>TRBJ2-2|.|TRBD1|15|TRBV27
TGTGCCAGCAGTAGACAGGGTACTCTTAGCGGGGAGCTGTTTTTT
CASSRQGTLSGELFF
>TRBJ1-3|.|.|14|TRBV5-3
TGTGCCAGTGTATCCCGGCGGTCTGGAAACACCATATATTTT
CASVSRRSGNTIYF
>TRBJ2-3|.|TRBD2|13|TRBV5-1
TGCGCCAGCAGTTACGGGGGGACAGATACGCAGTATTTT
CASSYGGTDTQYF
>TRBJ2-5|once|.|14|TRBV19
TGTGCCAGTAGGTCTATCGGGGGCCAAGAGACCCAGTACTTC
CASRSIGGQETQYF
>TRBJ2-3|.|TRBD2|14|TRBV2
TGTGCCAGCAGGATTAGCGGGGCGCCAGATACGCAGTATTTT
CASRISGAPDTQYF
>TRBJ1-6|.|.|15|TRBV30
TGTGCCTGGAGTGATTGGGACTCCTTTGGTTCACCCCTCCACTTT
CAWSDWDSFGSPLHF
>TRBJ2-1|.|.|18|TRBV14
TGTGCCAGCAGCCCCCTGGACATCCGACTAATCCTCAACAATGAGCAGTTCTTC
CASSPLDIRLILNNEQFF
>TRBJ1-1|.|.|13|TRBV2
TGTGCCAGCAGTGAGGCCGGGACACCTGAAGCTTTCTTT
CASSEAGTPEAFF
>TRBJ2-4|once|TRBD1|14|TRBV29-1
TGCAGCGCAGGACAGGGGATAGCCAAAAACATTCAGTACTTC
CSAGQGIAKNIQYF
>TRBJ2-7|.|TRBD1|16|TRBV5-8
TGTGCCAGCAGCCGGGACAGGGGCGAAACTCTCTACGAGCAGTACTTC
CASSRDRGETLYEQYF
>TRBJ2-7|.|TRBD1|15|TRBV14
TGTGCCAGCAGCCCGTTTCAGGGGGTGGGATTCGAGCAGTACTTC
CASSPFQGVGFEQYF
>TRBJ2-5|once|.|13|TRBV9
TGTGCCAGCAGCGTAGATGGGGGGGAGACCCAGTACTTC
CASSVDGGETQYF
>TRBJ2-1|.|.|14|TRBV7-8
TGTGCCAGCAGCCGAGGTGGGGGGTACAATGAGCAGTTCTTC
CASSRGGGYNEQFF
>TRBJ2-7|.|.|15|TRBV7-2
TGTGCCAGCAGCTTCACCCCCGGGAAGGGCTACGAGCAGTACTTC
CASSFTPGKGYEQYF